This T cell receptor beta chain stems from a study of blood T cell repertoires in COVID-19. Study at large: Donors in the United States, Italy and Spain gave samples during acute or convalescent COVID-19. T cells, B-cell-depleted T cells, or PBMCs supplied cDNA or gDNA.

A note on this clone: An end of the junction differs from the germline gene, which may be a read error.

Study processing details: Estimation of nucleated cell counts relied on the amplification of reference gene primers. Clones were sequenced by immunoSEQ multiplex PCR, and TCRdb holds only the in-frame ones, with some missing. V, J and clone size derive from that table, while D and trimming were established from the DNA sequence. Found here are approximately 270,000 clones, 75% to 90% of them singletons; the top ten hold 2% to 2.5%. The CDR3 spans 15 residues. Germline V lookup: CDR1 SSHAT, CDR2 FNYEAQ (reference sequence). The chain employs TRBV7-7 and TRBJ1-1, with 8 bases identical to TRBD1. This TCR came from a man aged 45 to 65 with acute or convalescent COVID-19. The source material was peripheral blood. DNA of the CDR3: TGTGCTAGCAGCCCCGGACAGGGCTTGGGCACTGAAGCTTTCTTT. Residues: CASSPGQGLGTEAFF.